This T cell receptor (beta chain) was found in a study of blood T cell repertoires in COVID-19. Study-wide context: Italy, Spain and the United States were the sources of the convalescent and acute COVID-19 samples.

In the study's own analysis: Estimation of nucleated cell counts relied on the amplification of reference gene primers. TCRdb keeps only in-frame clones here, not all; method: immunoSEQ multiplex PCR. For V, J and clone size, that table is used; D and trimming come from the DNA. The data show under 200,000 clones, about 80% seen once. V lost 4 bases to trimming and J lost 6 bases, with 15 bases between them. CDR1 and CDR2 from the germline V gene are SGHKS and YYEKEE (reference sequence). The CDR3 has 14 residues. The TCR originated in a woman aged 60 to 75 with acute COVID-19. The rearrangement links TRBV5-5 to TRBJ2-3, with a possible D match to TRBD1 (5 bases). Sequenced sample: PBMCs or T cells enriched from blood (not recorded which). The CDR3 loop reads CASSPSRGKDTQYF. CDR3 nucleotide sequence: TGTGCCAGCAGCCCCTCTAGGGGAAAGGATACGCAGTATTTT.